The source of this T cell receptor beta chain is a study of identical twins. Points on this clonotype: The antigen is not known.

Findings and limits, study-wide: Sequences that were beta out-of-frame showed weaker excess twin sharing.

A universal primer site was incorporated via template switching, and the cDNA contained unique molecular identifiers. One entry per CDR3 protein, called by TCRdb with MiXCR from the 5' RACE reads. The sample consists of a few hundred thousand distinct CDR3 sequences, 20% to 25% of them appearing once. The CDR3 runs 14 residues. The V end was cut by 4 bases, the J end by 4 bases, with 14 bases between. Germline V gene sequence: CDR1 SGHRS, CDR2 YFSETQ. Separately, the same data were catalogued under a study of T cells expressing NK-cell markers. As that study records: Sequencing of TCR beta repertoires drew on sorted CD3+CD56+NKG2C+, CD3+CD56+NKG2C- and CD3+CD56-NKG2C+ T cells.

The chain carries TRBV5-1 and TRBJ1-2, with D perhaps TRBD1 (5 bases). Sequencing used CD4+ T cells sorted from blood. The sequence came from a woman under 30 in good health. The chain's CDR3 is CASSPSQGAYGYTF. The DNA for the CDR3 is TGCGCCAGCAGCCCCTCCCAGGGAGCCTATGGCTACACCTTC.